These T cell receptor beta chains were read from a single sample in a study of breast tumors, draining lymph nodes, adjacent tissues. TCRdb called the multiplex PCR reads again in MiXCR, with one record for every CDR3 protein. The table lists some 150,000 distinct CDR3 sequences, 20% to 25% of them singletons. The specimen was axillary lymph node tissue. The origin of the receptors is a female donor with breast cancer. Some clones in this sample may be carry-over from other donors' samples. CDR3s include the opening cysteine and the closing phenylalanine or tryptophan. The order of the fields is clone size, J gene, D gene, V gene, CDR3 protein, CDR3 DNA. The D gene is left open where the match is weak. Rows may omit the clone size; those that give it use once, few, many or a size class.

many | TRBJ2-7 | TRBD2 | TRBV6-2/TRBV6-3 | CASSYSYSTGTSGYEQYF | TGTGCCAGCAGTTACTCGTATTCTACCGGGACTAGCGGCTACGAGCAGTACTTC
many | TRBJ1-2 | TRBD1 | TRBV19 | CATRQGNYGYTF | TGTGCCACCCGACAGGGGAACTATGGCTACACCTTC
many | TRBJ2-3 | TRBD1 | TRBV7-9 | CASSFNRGTDTQYF | TGTGCCAGCAGCTTTAACAGGGGGACGGATACGCAGTATTTT
NA | TRBJ2-2 | NA | TRBV19 | CASTWSGELFF | TGTGCCAGTACCTGGTCCGGGGAGCTGTTTTTT
NA | TRBJ1-4 | TRBD1 | TRBV5-5 | CASSRTGAPNEELFF | TGTGCCAGCAGTCGAACAGGGGCACCTAATGAAGAACTGTTTTTT
many | TRBJ2-1 | NA | TRBV12-3/TRBV12-4 | CASSLESGYNEQFF | TGTGCCAGCAGTTTAGAATCCGGTTACAATGAGCAGTTCTTC
many | TRBJ1-2 | TRBD1 | TRBV7-9 | CASSLVGGFGYTF | TGTGCCAGCAGCTTGGTAGGGGGCTTTGGCTACACCTTC
many | TRBJ2-7 | TRBD2 | TRBV28 | CASSPLAGGPNREQYF | TGTGCCAGCAGCCCACTAGCGGGAGGGCCTAATCGGGAGCAGTACTTC
many | TRBJ1-2 | TRBD1 | TRBV6-5 | CASSYRTGSNYGYTF | TGTGCCAGCAGTTACCGGACAGGGAGTAACTATGGCTACACCTTC
NA | TRBJ2-5 | NA | TRBV5-6 | CASSPGARGTQYF | TGTGCCAGCAGCCCCGGGGCCCGGGGGACCCAGTACTTC
many | TRBJ1-6 | NA | TRBV2 | CASSRASYNSPLHF | TGTGCCAGCAGTAGGGCCTCCTATAATTCACCCCTCCACTTT
many | TRBJ2-1 | NA | TRBV11-3 | CASSPQGPYNEQFF | TGTGCCAGCAGCCCACAAGGGCCGTACAATGAGCAGTTCTTC
few | TRBJ2-2 | TRBD1 | TRBV28 | CASSFDRANTGELFF | TGTGCCAGCAGTTTCGACAGGGCCAACACCGGGGAGCTGTTTTTT
many | TRBJ2-5 | NA | TRBV18 | CASSPRQEETQYF | TGTGCCAGCTCGCCGAGACAGGAAGAGACCCAGTACTTC
many | TRBJ2-3 | NA | TRBV4-3 | CASSQFFRDTDTQYF | TGCGCCAGCAGCCAATTTTTCCGGGACACAGATACGCAGTATTTT
NA | TRBJ2-2 | TRBD2 | TRBV20-1 | CSARERTSGRAGELFF | TGCAGTGCTAGAGAGAGGACTAGCGGGAGGGCCGGGGAGCTGTTTTTT
many | TRBJ1-3 | NA | TRBV7-2 | CASSYTGNTIYF | TGTGCCAGCAGCTATACTGGAAACACCATATATTTT
NA | TRBJ2-1 | NA | TRBV12-5 | CAGGLVFGGYYNEQFF | TGTGCTGGTGGTTTGGTGTTTGGGGGCTACTACAATGAGCAGTTCTTC
NA | TRBJ2-1 | NA | TRBV3-1 | CASSQGPTGLSNEQFF | TGTGCCAGCAGCCAAGGCCCTACAGGGCTGAGCAATGAGCAGTTCTTC
many | TRBJ2-7 | TRBD2 | TRBV7-2 | CASSRTSVYEQYF | TGTGCCAGCAGCCGGACTAGCGTGTACGAGCAGTACTTC
NA | TRBJ2-7 | NA | TRBV7-2 | CASSSTPSSYEQYF | TGTGCCAGCAGCTCCACTCCAAGCTCCTACGAGCAGTACTTC
few | TRBJ1-2 | NA | TRBV19 | CASSPRSSWDDYGYTF | TGTGCCAGTAGTCCCCGATCGTCGTGGGATGACTATGGCTACACCTTC
many | TRBJ2-7 | NA | TRBV20-1 | CSARGLPESEQYF | TGCAGTGCTAGGGGACTGCCCGAGTCCGAGCAGTACTTC
many | TRBJ2-6 | NA | TRBV11-2 | CASSPINSGANVLTF | TGTGCCAGCAGCCCGATAAACTCTGGGGCCAACGTCCTGACTTTC
many | TRBJ2-5 | TRBD2 | TRBV30 | CAWSVLTSGWKETQYF | TGTGCCTGGAGTGTACTAACTAGCGGGTGGAAAGAGACCCAGTACTTC
NA | TRBJ2-2 | NA | TRBV6-4 | CASSAQGNTGELFF | TGTGCCAGCAGTGCTCAGGGGAACACCGGGGAGCTGTTTTTT
many | TRBJ2-1 | TRBD2 | TRBV7-9 | CASSLGTSGYNEQFF | TGTGCCAGCAGCTTAGGGACTAGCGGATACAATGAGCAGTTCTTC
many | TRBJ2-7 | NA | TRBV6-1 | CASSEAGLGAYEQYF | TGTGCCAGCAGTGAAGCGGGGCTAGGGGCCTACGAGCAGTACTTC
many | TRBJ2-5 | NA | TRBV11-2 | CASSLEGGGADETQYF | TGTGCCAGCAGCTTGGAAGGGGGAGGGGCGGACGAGACCCAGTACTTC
many | TRBJ2-7 | TRBD1 | TRBV6-5 | CASRKGQGASYEQYF | TGTGCCAGCAGAAAGGGACAGGGGGCGTCCTACGAGCAGTACTTC
NA | TRBJ2-1 | TRBD2 | TRBV5-4 | CASSSFDGRGEQFF | TGTGCCAGCAGCTCTTTCGACGGGAGGGGTGAGCAGTTCTTC
many | TRBJ1-6 | NA | TRBV7-9 | CASSLEGGSALHF | TGTGCCAGCAGCTTAGAGGGGGGGTCGGCCCTCCACTTT
once | TRBJ2-3 | NA | TRBV7-3 | CASSGGAATDTQYF | TGTGCCAGCAGCGGGGGAGCGGCGACAGATACGCAGTATTTT
many | TRBJ2-7 | NA | TRBV5-5 | CASSSTGRGEQYF | TGTGCCAGCAGCTCAACGGGACGTGGAGAGCAGTACTTC
many | TRBJ2-1 | NA | TRBV6-5 | CASSSRRDNEQFF | TGTGCCAGCAGCTCCCGACGGGACAATGAGCAGTTCTTC
many | TRBJ2-7 | NA | TRBV19 | CASSIGGAGYEQYF | TGTGCCAGTAGTATAGGCGGGGCCGGTTACGAGCAGTACTTC
few | TRBJ2-2 | TRBD2 | TRBV7-2 | CASRSGTNTGELFF | TGTGCCAGCAGGTCCGGGACTAATACCGGGGAGCTGTTTTTT
many | TRBJ2-1 | NA | TRBV15 | CATSRAAAASYNEQFF | TGTGCCACCAGCAGAGCCGCGGCAGCCAGCTACAATGAGCAGTTCTTC
NA | TRBJ2-3 | TRBD2 | TRBV3-1 | CASSQGIGVWTSEHTDTQYF | TGTGCCAGCAGCCAAGGGATAGGTGTCTGGACTAGCGAACACACAGATACGCAGTATTTT
few | TRBJ2-5 | NA | TRBV11-2 | CASSLDRAVLLETQYF | TGTGCCAGCAGCTTAGATCGAGCGGTGCTCTTGGAGACCCAGTACTTC